The entry that follows covers one T cell receptor beta chain sequence. These data come from a study of CD8 T cells in Susac syndrome. Random hexamers were used to reverse transcribe the RNA input (roughly 0.5 to 1 ug). Using its own MiXCR run on the immunoSEQ multiplex PCR reads, TCRdb lists one record per CDR3 protein. Of some 120,000 distinct CDR3 sequences in the sample, approximately 94% were seen once. The study used treatment-naive patients who had stable or active relapsing-remitting disease as multiple sclerosis controls. Germline V gene lookup returns CDR1 MNHNY and CDR2 SVGAGI (reference sequence). The CDR3 loop spans 15 amino acids. With V trimmed by 2 bases and J by 4 bases, 5 bases remained unmatched.

This clonotype was sampled from a human donor with multiple sclerosis. The gene calls are TRBV6-6 and TRBJ1-2, with 9 bases lining up with TRBD1. The sample consisted of CD4+ T cells from PBMCs. This chain's CDR3 is CASSYRRTGAYGYTF. As DNA, the CDR3 is TGTGCCAGCAGTTACAGGCGGACAGGGGCCTATGGCTACACCTTC.